This TCR beta chain was documented in a study of blood T cells in healthy people across ages. Study outcomes and limitations: There was no known CMV status for donors, so expanded clonotype changes were possibly confounded. It was held that the diversity estimates obtained from one million T cells were underestimates. Getting older went along with TCR beta diversity per million T cells dropping roughly linearly.

A note on this clonotype: Its target is unknown.

The V gene end was trimmed by 3 bases and the J gene end by 7 bases; junction bases not matched to a gene: 5. The CDR3 has 14 amino acids. Every sample had a minimum of 7 million PBMCs isolated. Through a sample-barcoded 5' primer and a J-beta primer mix, a second PCR was run for roughly 6 to 12 cycles. TCRdb reanalysed the 5' RACE reads using MiXCR and keeps one entry per CDR3 protein. The table has around 1,000,000 distinct CDR3 sequences, about 25% seen once. The data also belong to a second study, concerning T cells of mothers and their children.

Sequencing used blood. This chain connects TRBV12-3 or TRBV12-4 to TRBJ2-1, with 8 bases that match TRBD2. The source is a girl aged 2-9 years in good health. This CDR3 reads CASSFGGGHNEQFF. DNA of the CDR3: TGTGCCAGCAGTTTCGGGGGGGGGCATAATGAGCAGTTCTTC.